These 11 T cell receptor beta chains were all obtained from the same sample, sequenced in a study of blood T cell repertoires in COVID-19. Clones were sequenced by immunoSEQ multiplex PCR, and TCRdb holds only the in-frame ones, with some missing. The sample lists about 40,000 clones; 75% to 90% were seen once. Sequences were obtained from peripheral blood. These receptors originate from an older woman with acute or convalescent COVID-19.

J is TRBJ2-1 and V is TRBV3-1 (or the pseudogene TRBV3-2), with D perhaps matching TRBD2 (6 bases). V was cut by 0 bases and J by 8 bases, with 11 bases left in between. Germline loops: CDR1 LGHDT, CDR2 YNNKEL (reference sequence). The CDR3 sequence is 14 residues long. CDR3 coding DNA: TGTGCCAGCAGCCAAGATACATCTAGCGATGAGCAGTTCTTC. Amino acid sequence: CASSQDTSSDEQFF.

The gene calls are TRBV9 and TRBJ1-2; weak D call: TRBD1 (6 bases). Per the germline V gene, CDR1 is SGDLS and CDR2 is YYNGEE. V was trimmed by 0 bases and J by 2 bases, leaving 8 bases between them. The CDR3 spans 14 residues. The CDR3 protein is CASSVGTENYGYTF. CDR3 in DNA: TGTGCCAGCAGCGTAGGGACAGAAAACTATGGCTACACCTTC.

This clone occurred once. The rearrangement links TRBV12-3 or TRBV12-4 to TRBJ2-5; D is possibly TRBD1 (5 bases). Deletions cut 3 bases from V and 13 bases from J, with 18 bases between. The CDR3 has 13 amino acids. DNA of the CDR3: TGTGCCAGCAGTTTGAGTCCCCAGGGTTTGGGGTACTTC. Residues: CASSLSPQGLGYF.

This chain links TRBV2 with TRBJ1-2; D is unresolved. Germline CDR1 and CDR2: SNHLY and FYNNEI. CDR3 size: 10 residues. The V end lost 10 bases, the J end lost 8 bases, and 11 bases lay between the germline ends. The CDR3 sequence: CATTANGYTF. CDR3 coding DNA: TGTGCCACGACTGCCAACGGCTACACCTTC.

The CDR3 is CASRDSVSPLHF. DNA for the CDR3: TGTGCCAGCCGGGACAGTGTCTCACCCCTCCACTTT. The V and J genes are TRBV7-2 and TRBJ1-6; 7 nucleotides match TRBD1. Germline CDR1 SGHTA, CDR2 FQGNSA. This CDR3 is built from 12 residues. V dropped 8 bases and J dropped 10; count of bases not matched to a gene: 5.

The chain is built from TRBV7-6 and TRBJ2-3, with TRBD2 identical over 15 bases. This CDR3 region has 18 residues. V shed 5 bases, J shed 3 bases, and the junction held 9 bases outside the gene matches. Germline CDR1 SGHVS, CDR2 FNYEAQ. CDR3 nucleotide sequence: TGTGCCAGCAGCGCCGGACTAGCGGGAGGGCTTGTAACAGATACGCAGTATTTT. It translates to CASSAGLAGGLVTDTQYF.

V usage is TRBV4-3 and J usage is TRBJ1-4; TRBD1 matches 7 bases. This CDR3 comprises 15 residues. From germline, CDR1 is LGHNA and CDR2 YSLEER. V lost 4 bases and J lost 4; bases outside the gene matches: 6. In DNA, the CDR3 is TGCGCCAGCAGCCCCGAGACAGGGAGTAATGAAAAACTGTTTTTT. It yields the protein CASSPETGSNEKLFF.

This clone was counted a few times. The chain carries TRBV27 and TRBJ2-2; 15 nucleotides match TRBD2. The CDR3 contains 17 residues. Unmatched junction bases numbered 5, after V lost 3 bases and J lost 6 bases. Germline-derived CDR1 and CDR2 are MNHEY and SMNVEV (reference sequence). Written as DNA, the CDR3 is TGTGCCAGCAGTTTCCCGGGACTAGCGGGGGGCCCCGGGGAGCTGTTTTTT. Translated: CASSFPGLAGGPGELFF.

This chain joins TRBV4-3 and TRBJ2-3; 7 nucleotides align to TRBD1. In germline, CDR1 is LGHNA, CDR2 YSLEER. The J segment lost 0 bases and the V segment lost 0 bases, leaving 9 bases of the junction unmatched. This CDR3 region has 18 residues. CDR3 in DNA: TGCGCCAGCAGCCAAGAAAGGGGGCAGTTTTCCAGCACAGATACGCAGTATTTT. Protein sequence: CASSQERGQFSSTDTQYF.

The J gene is TRBJ1-1, the V gene TRBV5-1; a weak D match, TRBD1 (5 bases). The V end was cut by 0 bases, the J end by 4 bases, with 13 bases between. Germline V gene data show CDR1 as SGHRS and CDR2 as YFSETQ. The CDR3 runs to 15 residues. This chain's CDR3 is CASSLGATAITEAFF. In DNA, the CDR3 is TGCGCCAGCAGCTTGGGGGCGACAGCAATCACTGAAGCTTTCTTT.

The chain links TRBV27 to TRBJ2-1; D unresolved. CDR1 and CDR2 from the germline V gene are MNHEY and SMNVEV (reference sequence). There are 14 residues in the CDR3. V was pared by 4 bases and J by 6 bases, with 13 bases between. The CDR3 nucleotides read TGTGCCAGCAGTTCACGAGACTCTCGCAATGAGCAGTTCTTC. It encodes CASSSRDSRNEQFF.